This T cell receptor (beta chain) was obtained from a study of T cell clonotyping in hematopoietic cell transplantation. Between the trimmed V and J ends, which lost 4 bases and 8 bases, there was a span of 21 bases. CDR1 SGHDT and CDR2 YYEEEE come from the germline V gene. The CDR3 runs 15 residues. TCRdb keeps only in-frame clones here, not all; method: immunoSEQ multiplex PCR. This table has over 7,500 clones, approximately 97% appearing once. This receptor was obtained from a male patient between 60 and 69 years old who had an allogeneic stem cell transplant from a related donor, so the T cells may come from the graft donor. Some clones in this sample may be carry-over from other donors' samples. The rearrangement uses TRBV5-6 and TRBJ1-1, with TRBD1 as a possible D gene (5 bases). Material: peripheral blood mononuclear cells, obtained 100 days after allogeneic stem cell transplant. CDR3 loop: CASSGRGRDPVEAFF. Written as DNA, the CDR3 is TGTGCCAGCAGCGGGAGGGGTCGGGATCCAGTCGAAGCTTTCTTT.